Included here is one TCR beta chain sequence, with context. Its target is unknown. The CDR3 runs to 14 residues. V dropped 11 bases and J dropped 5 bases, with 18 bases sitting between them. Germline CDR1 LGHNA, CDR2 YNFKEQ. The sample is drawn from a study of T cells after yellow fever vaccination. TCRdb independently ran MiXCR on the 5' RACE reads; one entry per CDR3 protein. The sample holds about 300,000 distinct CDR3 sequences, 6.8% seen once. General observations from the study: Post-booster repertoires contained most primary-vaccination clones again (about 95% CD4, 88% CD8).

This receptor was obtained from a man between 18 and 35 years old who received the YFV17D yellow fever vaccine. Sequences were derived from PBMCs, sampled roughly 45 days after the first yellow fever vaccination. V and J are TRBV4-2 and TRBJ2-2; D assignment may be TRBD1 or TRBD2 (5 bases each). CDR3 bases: TGTGCCGGTGGGGGACCGGTCGGGACCGGGGAGCTGTTTTTT. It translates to CAGGGPVGTGELFF.